This T cell receptor beta chain came from a study of T cell responses to AZD1222 COVID-19 vaccine. Overall study: It was second doses at about 4 or about 12 weeks that were pooled. Overall study results and limits: Unmutated variant regions are reportedly targeted by nearly half of spike-specific TCRs. Donors in the cohort were predominantly white British and more often female, and clonal diversity was possibly underestimated.

This CDR3 has 13 amino acids. Germline V gene sequence: CDR1 LNHDA, CDR2 SQIVND (reference sequence). J lost 3 bases, V lost 5 bases, and 3 bases had no gene match. The protocol was immunoSEQ multiplex PCR, while the TCRdb copy is restricted to in-frame clones and leaves out a portion. The sample includes approximately 150,000 clones, roughly 92% of them seen just once. As for this clone: Its antigen is currently unknown.

V and J are TRBV19 and TRBJ2-7; 8 nucleotides match TRBD2. The sequence came from an adult in good health. The sequencing used peripheral blood, collected on day 0 of AZD1222 vaccination. The CDR3 bases are TGTGCCAGTAGTCCCGGGAGGGACTACGAGCAGTACTTC. Protein product: CASSPGRDYEQYF.